The 5 T cell receptor beta chains listed next were all sequenced from one sample in a study of tumor-infiltrating lymphocytes in primary liver carcinoma. The approximately 17-32 mg bulk tissue piece was not sorted before simultaneous RNA and DNA extraction. A primer matching the constant region was used to make TCR beta cDNA from approximately 520 ng of total RNA. Modified slightly, ARM-PCR produced TCR beta libraries over three nested multiplex PCR rounds. TRBV1-TRBV30 forward and Cbeta reverse primers drove the first two approximately 10-cycle rounds. Each CDR3 protein is one row after TCRdb ran MiXCR on the multiplex PCR reads. The profile shows some 94,000 distinct CDR3 sequences, approximately 71% of them singletons. The sequenced sample consisted of liver tumor tissue from sampling region 5. Subset in this sample: tumor region T5, tumor centre. The receptors here all came from an older woman with primary liver carcinoma and hepatitis B virus infection.

In regard to this clonotype: Mismatch with germline at one junction end may stem from a read error. This chain uses TRBV6-5 with TRBJ2-3, with TRBD2 as a possible D gene (6 bases). Germline values: CDR1 MNHEY, CDR2 SVGAGI. This CDR3 has 14 amino acids. The CDR3 protein is CASGNAGTTDTQYF. In DNA, the CDR3 is TGTGCCAGCGGTAATGCGGGAACAACAGATACGCAGTATTTC.

Remarks on this clonotype: Relative to the germline gene, one junction end is altered; a read error may explain this. The chain employs TRBV4-1 and TRBJ1-2; D possibly corresponds to TRBD1 (6 bases). CDR1 is MGHRA and CDR2 is YSYEKL in the germline V gene. This CDR3 comprises 16 residues. CDR3 residues: CASGQEQWTESGGYTF. The DNA for the CDR3 is TGCGCCAGCGGCCAAGAACAGTGGACAGAATCGGGTGGCTACACCTTC.

Points on this clonotype: One end of the junction does not line up with germline, which may come from a read error. V usage is TRBV11-2 and J usage is TRBJ2-6; D is unclear. Germline V gives CDR1 SGHAT, CDR2 FQNNGV. The CDR3 consists of 15 residues. The CDR3 loop is CASSLQASGASVLTF. The DNA of the CDR3 is TGTGCCAGCAGTCTGCAGGCCTCTGGAGCCAGCGTCTTGACTTTC.

The CDR3 loop is CSARRTDTLVETQYF. The CDR3 bases are TGCAGTGCTAGGCGGACCGATACCTTGGTGGAGACCCAGTACTTC. This chain links TRBV20-1 with TRBJ2-5; D uncertain. The ends were cut back, 3 bases at V and 5 bases at J, with 19 bases in the middle. Germline V gene data show CDR1 as DFQATT and CDR2 as SNEGSKA (reference sequence). The CDR3 length is 15 residues.

Remarks on this clonotype: It may be a read error: a sequence one base away is much more abundant. V usage is TRBV7-9 and J usage is TRBJ1-5; TRBD1 agrees at 12 bases. The last part of the DNA fits TRBJ2-3 better; the J call may be wrong. The CDR3 covers 16 residues. Germline loops: CDR1 SEHNR, CDR2 FQNEAQ (reference sequence). The CDR3 coding sequence is TGTGCCAGCAGCTTGGGGGACAGGGGGCAGGGTCAGCCCCAGTATTTT. Translating it yields CASSLGDRGQGQPQYF.